These 32 T cell receptor beta chains share one sample of origin, sequenced in a study of T cell responses to AZD1222 COVID-19 vaccine. Sequencing was performed with immunoSEQ multiplex PCR; in TCRdb, only in-frame clones are kept and a portion is missing. In the table there are roughly 150,000 clones, about 91% of which are singletons. This material consisted of peripheral blood, taken on day 0 of AZD1222 vaccination. The receptor source for this set is an adult in good health.

This chain joins TRBV6-5 and TRBJ1-5, with TRBD1 matching 10 bases. Germline loops: CDR1 MNHEY, CDR2 SVGAGI. The CDR3 consists of 15 residues. Trimming cost V 6 bases and J 6 bases; bases outside gene matches: 8. The CDR3 is CASSRGTGEGQPQHF. Written as DNA, the CDR3 is TGTGCCAGCAGCCGCGGGACAGGGGAAGGTCAGCCCCAGCATTTT.

The genes are TRBV10-3 and TRBJ2-5; D gene uncertain. This CDR3 is built from 12 residues. Trimming shortened V by 5 bases and J by 5 bases, and 9 bases separated the two germline ends. Germline V gives CDR1 ENHRY, CDR2 SYGVKD. DNA of the CDR3: TGTGCCATCAGTCCCTCGGGTGAGACCCAGTACTTC. Amino acid sequence: CAISPSGETQYF.

This chain links TRBV2 with TRBJ1-1; D unresolved. CDR3 length: 12 amino acids. The germline CDR1 and CDR2 sequences are SNHLY and FYNNEI. V dropped 6 bases and J dropped 10 bases, with 15 bases sitting between them. The CDR3 bases are TGTGCCAGCAGCCAGTCCCTTTCCGGAGCTTTCTTT. It specifies CASSQSLSGAFF.

The genes are TRBV12-3 or TRBV12-4 and TRBJ2-5; tentative D call: TRBD2 (6 bases). V lost 5 bases to trimming and J lost 7 bases, with 8 bases between them. The CDR3 contains 11 residues. The DNA for the CDR3 is TGTGCCAGCAGTCCGGAGGGGACCCAGTACTTC. It specifies CASSPEGTQYF.

V and J are TRBV20-1 and TRBJ1-2; unclear D gene. Trimming removed 5 bases at V and 6 bases at J, with 7 bases between. Germline V gives CDR1 DFQATT, CDR2 SNEGSKA (reference sequence). This CDR3 has 10 residues. Here the CDR3 DNA reads TGCAGTGCTGCGAGTAATGGCTACACCTTC. Translation: CSAASNGYTF.

V is TRBV7-6 and J is TRBJ2-7; 14 nucleotides agree with TRBD2. The germline V gene has CDR1 SGHVS and CDR2 FNYEAQ. Germline trimming cut 5 bases from V and 2 bases from J; bases unmatched to any gene: 2. The length of the CDR3 is 15 residues. The CDR3 here is CASSEGLAGAYEQYF. The DNA of the CDR3 is TGTGCCAGCAGCGAGGGACTAGCGGGAGCCTACGAGCAGTACTTC.

This chain links TRBV4-3 with TRBJ1-1; 7 nucleotides line up with TRBD1. Trimming at V came to 4 bases and at J to 11 bases, leaving 22 bases not matched to a gene. The germline V gene has CDR1 LGHNA and CDR2 YSLEER. The CDR3 spans 17 residues. CDR3 in amino acids: CASSPARQGSPGEGAFF. DNA of the CDR3: TGCGCCAGCAGCCCAGCCCGACAGGGAAGTCCGGGAGAGGGGGCTTTCTTT.

The chain links TRBV28 to TRBJ2-1; 7 bases map to TRBD1. V lost 2 bases and J lost 4; bases outside the gene matches: 17. Germline values: CDR1 MDHEN, CDR2 SYDVKM. CDR3 length equals 19 residues. DNA of the CDR3: TGTGCCAGCAGTTTAGGGCCGGAACTCCTAGGGGGCAGGTACAATGAGCAGTTCTTC. Its translation is CASSLGPELLGGRYNEQFF.

The rearrangement links TRBV11-2 to TRBJ2-4, with TRBD2 matching over 13 bases. This CDR3 is built from 17 residues. Germline CDR1 is SGHAT and CDR2 is FQNNGV. With V trimmed by 6 bases and J by 1 base, 6 bases remained unmatched. The CDR3 spells CASSWTSGRSAKNIQYF. The CDR3, as DNA: TGTGCCAGCAGTTGGACTAGCGGGAGATCCGCCAAAAACATTCAGTACTTC. Full variable domain (outside the CDR3, taken from reference TRBV11-2 and TRBJ2-4): EAGVAQSPRYKIIEKRQSVAFWCNPISGHATLYWYQQILGQGPKLLIQFQNNGVVDDSQLPKDRFSAERLKGVDSTLKIQPAKLEDSAVYLCASSWTSGRSAKNIQYFGAGTRLSVL.

The V and J genes are TRBV7-3 and TRBJ1-2, with D perhaps TRBD1 (6 bases). CDR1 and CDR2 from the germline V gene are SGHTA and FQGTGA. This CDR3 contains 16 residues. V was shortened by 2 bases and J by 4 bases, with 17 bases between the two germline ends. The chain's CDR3 is CASSLGFAGDGYGYTF. The DNA for the CDR3 is TGTGCCAGCAGCTTAGGATTTGCAGGGGATGGCTATGGCTACACCTTC.

V gene TRBV9 combines with J gene TRBJ2-7; D perhaps matches TRBD1 (6 bases). V lost 4 bases and J lost 3, with 17 bases in between. Germline CDR1 and CDR2: SGDLS and YYNGEE. The CDR3 extends over 15 amino acids. CDR3 in DNA: TGTGCCAGCAGCCGGACGACACAGGGCGTCTACGAGCAGTACTTC. This encodes CASSRTTQGVYEQYF.

The rearrangement links TRBV5-1 to TRBJ1-2; 7 bases line up with TRBD1. The V and J ends lost 6 bases and 4 bases, in that order; junction bases with no gene match: 6. Germline CDR1 SGHRS, CDR2 YFSETQ. This CDR3 spans 13 amino acids. The CDR3: CASTLQGSYGYTF. CDR3 bases: TGCGCCAGCACCCTACAGGGGAGCTATGGCTACACCTTC. Full variable domain (outside the CDR3, taken from reference TRBV5-1 and TRBJ1-2): KAGVTQTPRYLIKTRGQQVTLSCSPISGHRSVSWYQQTPGQGLQFLFEYFSETQRNKGNFPGRFSGRQFSNSRSEMNVSTLELGDSALYLCASTLQGSYGYTFGSGTRLTVV.

This rearrangement joins TRBV19 to TRBJ1-5; tentatively, D is TRBD1 (5 bases). Trimming took off 2 bases at V and 2 bases at J, with 16 bases between the two ends. The CDR3 is made up of 17 amino acids. Germline V gene data show CDR1 as LNHDA and CDR2 as SQIVND (reference sequence). The CDR3 is CASSIKRGAHGNQPQHF. For the CDR3, the DNA is TGTGCCAGTAGTATAAAGAGGGGAGCCCATGGCAATCAGCCCCAGCATTTT.

The rearrangement joins TRBV5-1 to TRBJ2-1; 8 bases fit TRBD1. Per germline, CDR1 SGHRS and CDR2 YFSETQ. The length of the CDR3 is 14 residues. V lost 4 bases and J lost 8; bases outside the gene matches: 8. As DNA, the CDR3 is TGCGCCAGCAGCCTTGACAGGGGTGACGATGAGCAGTTCTTC. Protein product: CASSLDRGDDEQFF.

This sequence joins TRBV3-1 (or the pseudogene TRBV3-2) and TRBJ2-1; D is possibly TRBD2 (6 bases). Trimming left V 4 bases short and J 7 bases short, with 20 bases between. Germline V gene data show CDR1 as LGHDT and CDR2 as YNNKEL (reference sequence). This CDR3 is 16 amino acids long. This CDR3 is CASSPTTQLRGNEQFF. The CDR3 coding sequence is TGTGCCAGCAGCCCCACAACCCAGCTCCGGGGGAATGAGCAGTTCTTC.

The chain uses TRBV6-4 and TRBJ2-1, with TRBD2 identical over 10 bases. This CDR3 region has 13 residues. The V segment lost 3 bases and the J segment 12 bases; nucleotides outside the gene matches: 5. CDR1 and CDR2 (germline): MRHNA, SNTAGT. Written as DNA, the CDR3 is TGTGCCAGCAGTGAAAGCGGGAGGGCGAGGCAGTTCTTC. This translates into CASSESGRARQFF.

J is TRBJ1-1 and V is TRBV4-2; D is undetermined. Trimming cost V 4 bases and J 1 base, with 10 bases left between them. CDR1 and CDR2 (germline): LGHNA, YNFKEQ. The CDR3 totals 14 residues. The CDR3 sequence is CASSRPQQNTEAFF. CDR3 sequence (DNA): TGTGCCAGCAGCCGACCTCAACAGAACACTGAAGCTTTCTTT.

This chain joins TRBV5-5 and TRBJ1-3; D is ambiguous. Germline V gene sequence: CDR1 SGHKS, CDR2 YYEKEE (reference sequence). V was clipped by 2 bases and J by 1 base, with 10 bases between them. This CDR3 is 15 amino acids long. The CDR3 DNA reads TGTGCCAGCAGCTTTGACACTAGTTCTGGAAACACCATATATTTT. This codes for CASSFDTSSGNTIYF.

This clone was observed a single time. The chain has TRBV10-3 and TRBJ2-2; the D is unclear. Per the germline V gene, CDR1 is ENHRY and CDR2 is SYGVKD. The ends were cut back, 10 bases at V and 6 bases at J, with 12 bases in the middle. The CDR3 totals 12 residues. The CDR3 bases are TGTGCCACGATCTCGTGGTCCGGGGAGCTGTTTTTT. It specifies CATISWSGELFF.

This clone has just a few counts. The rearrangement links TRBV7-9 to TRBJ2-3, with TRBD2 as a possible D gene (5 bases). CDR3 length: 15 residues. V lost 5 bases and J lost 2, with 14 bases in between. CDR1 is SEHNR, CDR2 FQNEAQ, per germline (reference sequence). In DNA, the CDR3 is TGTGCCAGCAGCCCGGGGTACAGAAACACAGATACGCAGTATTTT. This encodes CASSPGYRNTDTQYF.

This rearrangement joins TRBV4-3 to TRBJ2-1; TRBD2 is a possible D gene (5 bases). Germline V lookup: CDR1 LGHNA, CDR2 YSLEER. The V gene lost 0 bases and the J gene lost 4 bases, with 16 bases spanning the gap. The CDR3 runs to 17 residues. The CDR3 DNA is TGCGCCAGCAGCCAAGAACGACTGAGCGGAGGATACAATGAGCAGTTCTTC. Translating it yields CASSQERLSGGYNEQFF.

The chain has TRBV9 and TRBJ1-5; D might be TRBD1 (5 bases). The CDR3 has 15 amino acids. Trimming removed 0 bases from V and 7 bases from J, with 14 bases in between. Germline V CDR1 and CDR2: SGDLS, YYNGEE. CDR3 sequence: CASSVGRGDRQPQHF. The CDR3, as DNA: TGTGCCAGCAGCGTAGGAAGAGGGGATCGCCAGCCCCAGCATTTT. The full variable domain, completed using reference TRBV9 and TRBJ1-5, is DSGVTQTPKHLITATGQRVTLRCSPRSGDLSVYWYQQSLDQGLQFLIQYYNGEERAKGNILERFSAQQFPDLHSELNLSSLELGDSALYFCASSVGRGDRQPQHFGDGTRLSIL.

This sequence joins TRBV5-4 and TRBJ2-2, with TRBD1 identical over 12 bases. The V gene end was trimmed by 2 bases and the J gene end by 4 bases; junction bases not matched to a gene: 3. The CDR3 is 16 amino acids. Germline V gene lookup returns CDR1 SGHNT and CDR2 YYREEE (reference sequence). The CDR3 region has the DNA TGTGCCAGCAGCTTCGGGGGACAGGGGGCCACCGGGGAGCTGTTTTTT. This translates into CASSFGGQGATGELFF.

The V gene is TRBV18, the J gene TRBJ2-5, with TRBD2 matching 11 bases. Germline loops: CDR1 KGHSH, CDR2 LQKENI. V dropped 6 bases and J dropped 2; count of bases not matched to a gene: 5. This CDR3 has 15 amino acids. The CDR3 DNA reads as TGTGCCAGCTCGCCCCTAGCGGGAGGACAAGAGACCCAGTACTTC. Protein: CASSPLAGGQETQYF.

This chain joins TRBV5-4 and TRBJ2-3; 12 nucleotides agree with TRBD2. The CDR3 runs to 16 residues. The V and J ends lost 7 bases and 5 bases, in that order; junction bases with no gene match: 11. The V gene's germline CDR1 is SGHNT and CDR2 YYREEE (reference sequence). The CDR3 sequence: CASQGIGGLAGDTQYF. The CDR3 DNA is TGTGCCAGCCAAGGGATCGGGGGACTAGCGGGAGATACGCAGTATTTT.

This chain joins TRBV11-2 and TRBJ1-2; 7 bases map to TRBD1. The CDR3 contains 13 residues. V dropped 4 bases and J dropped 6; count of bases not matched to a gene: 5. Per the germline V gene, CDR1 is SGHAT and CDR2 is FQNNGV. The CDR3 DNA sequence: TGTGCCAGCAGCTACTACAGGGGAGATGGCTACACCTTC. It encodes CASSYYRGDGYTF.

J is TRBJ2-7 and V is TRBV4-2; D is ambiguous. The CDR3 is made up of 14 amino acids. Germline loops: CDR1 LGHNA, CDR2 YNFKEQ. V lost 1 base and J 0 bases, leaving 7 bases between the germline ends. CDR3 region: CASSQVRSSYEQYF. In nucleotides, the CDR3 is TGTGCCAGCAGCCAAGTTAGGAGCTCCTACGAGCAGTACTTC.

The CDR3: CASSEEEQSTSKAQETQYF. CDR3 in DNA: TGTGCCAGCAGCGAGGAAGAACAGAGCACTTCCAAGGCGCAAGAGACCCAGTACTTC. The gene calls are TRBV4-2 and TRBJ2-5; D is uncertain. CDR3 size: 19 residues. Germline CDR1 reads LGHNA; CDR2 reads YNFKEQ. V lost 5 bases, J lost 2 bases, and 27 bases lay in between.

This chain joins TRBV30 and TRBJ1-5; a possible D gene is TRBD1 (6 bases). The CDR3 consists of 13 residues. Per the germline V gene, CDR1 is GTSNPN and CDR2 is SVGIG (reference sequence). Trimming took 5 bases from V and 3 from J, leaving 11 bases between them. The CDR3 sequence is CAWGQGINQPQHF. Written as DNA, the CDR3 is TGTGCCTGGGGCCAGGGGATCAATCAGCCCCAGCATTTT.

This chain uses TRBV6-2 or TRBV6-3 with TRBJ2-3, with D perhaps matching TRBD2 (5 bases). Germline V CDR1 and CDR2: MNHEY, SVGEGT. V lost 2 bases, J lost 3 bases, and 12 bases lay in between. The CDR3 consists of 15 residues. The CDR3 here is CASSYPGLLTDTQYF. In nucleotides, the CDR3 is TGTGCCAGCAGTTACCCCGGACTGTTAACAGATACGCAGTATTTT.

This chain connects TRBV28 to TRBJ1-3, with D hard to call. Germline V gene sequence: CDR1 MDHEN, CDR2 SYDVKM. The CDR3 runs to 14 residues. V shed 8 bases and J shed 0 bases, with 11 bases lying between them. CDR3 nucleotides: TGTGCCAGCCGGACCTCGGCCTCTGGAAACACCATATATTTT. It codes for CASRTSASGNTIYF.

The rearrangement joins TRBV7-3 to TRBJ2-1; TRBD2 is a possible D gene (5 bases). V lost 2 bases to trimming and J lost 0 bases, with 14 bases between them. The CDR3 runs to 17 residues. Germline V gene lookup returns CDR1 SGHTA and CDR2 FQGTGA. CDR3 sequence reads: CASSLGTRVSSYNEQFF. The CDR3, as DNA: TGTGCCAGCAGCTTAGGAACTAGGGTCAGCTCCTACAATGAGCAGTTCTTC.